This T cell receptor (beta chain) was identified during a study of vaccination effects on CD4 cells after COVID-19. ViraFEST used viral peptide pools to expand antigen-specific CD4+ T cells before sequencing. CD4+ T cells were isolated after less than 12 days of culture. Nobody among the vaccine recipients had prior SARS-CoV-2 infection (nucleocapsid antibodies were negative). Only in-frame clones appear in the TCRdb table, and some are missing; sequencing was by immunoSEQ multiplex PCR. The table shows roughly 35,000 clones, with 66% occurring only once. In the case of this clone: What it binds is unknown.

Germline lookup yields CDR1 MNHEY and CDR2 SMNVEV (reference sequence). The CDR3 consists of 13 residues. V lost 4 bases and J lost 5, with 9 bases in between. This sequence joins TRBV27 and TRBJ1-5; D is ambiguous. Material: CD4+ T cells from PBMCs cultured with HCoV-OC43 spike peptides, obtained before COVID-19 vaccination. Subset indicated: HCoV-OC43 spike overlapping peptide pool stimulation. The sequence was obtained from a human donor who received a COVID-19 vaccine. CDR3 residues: CASSSTADQPQHF. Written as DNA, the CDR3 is TGTGCCAGCAGTTCCACAGCGGATCAGCCCCAGCATTTT.